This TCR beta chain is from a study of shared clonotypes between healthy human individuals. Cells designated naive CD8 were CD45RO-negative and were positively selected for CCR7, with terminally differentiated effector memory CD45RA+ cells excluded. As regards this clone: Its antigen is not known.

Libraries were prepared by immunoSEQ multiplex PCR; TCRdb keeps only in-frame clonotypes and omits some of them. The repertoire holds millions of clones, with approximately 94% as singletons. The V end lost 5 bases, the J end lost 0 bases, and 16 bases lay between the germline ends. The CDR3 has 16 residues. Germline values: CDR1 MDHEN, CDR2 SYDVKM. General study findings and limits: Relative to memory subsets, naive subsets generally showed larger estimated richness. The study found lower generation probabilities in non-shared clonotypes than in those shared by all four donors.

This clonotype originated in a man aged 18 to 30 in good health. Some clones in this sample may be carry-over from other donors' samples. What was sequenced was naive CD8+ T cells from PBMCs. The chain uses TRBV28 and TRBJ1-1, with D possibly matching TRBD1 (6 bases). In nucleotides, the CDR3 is TGTGCCAGCAGTCCACTCGGGGGCCTATTGAACACTGAAGCTTTCTTT. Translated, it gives CASSPLGGLLNTEAFF.